Shown below are 10 T cell receptor beta chains from a single sample sequenced in a study of shared clonotypes between healthy human individuals. Profiling relied on immunoSEQ multiplex PCR, and the TCRdb table lists in-frame clones only, not all of them. Here the sample spans 550,000 to 700,000 clones, less than 80% being singletons. Sequencing used memory CD4+ T cells sorted from blood. The subset here: CD45RA-negative fraction. The receptor set was obtained from a woman in her 30s in good health.

This rearrangement joins TRBV2 to TRBJ2-7; 9 bases are a match to TRBD1. The CDR3 contains 14 residues. V lost 4 bases and J lost 5; bases outside the gene matches: 6. Germline loops: CDR1 SNHLY, CDR2 FYNNEI. The CDR3: CASSVRTGENEQYF. The CDR3 DNA reads TGTGCCAGCAGTGTAAGGACAGGGGAGAACGAGCAGTACTTC.

The CDR3 region has the DNA TGTGCCAGCAGTGACAGGGTTGGGGACGAGCAGTACTTC. Translating it yields CASSDRVGDEQYF. The rearrangement uses TRBV25-1 and TRBJ2-7; possible D gene TRBD1, 5 bases. V dropped 3 bases and J dropped 5 bases, with 11 bases sitting between them. CDR3 length equals 13 residues. Germline CDR1 and CDR2: MGHDK and SYGVNS.

J is TRBJ2-1 and V is TRBV6-4; D remains unclear. The V end lost 4 bases, the J end lost 9 bases, and 13 bases lay between the germline ends. The germline V gene encodes CDR1 MRHNA and CDR2 SNTAGT. The CDR3 is 13 residues long. CDR3 sequence reads: CASSASDLGEQFF. In DNA form, the CDR3 reads TGTGCCAGCAGTGCCTCAGACCTGGGTGAGCAGTTCTTC.

J is TRBJ1-5 and V is TRBV28, with D uncertain. The V end lost 6 bases, the J end lost 6 bases, and 12 bases lay between the germline ends. Germline loops: CDR1 MDHEN, CDR2 SYDVKM. The CDR3 is 13 residues long. The CDR3 is CASSSTKVQPQHF. The DNA for the CDR3 is TGTGCCAGCAGCTCGACAAAGGTTCAGCCCCAGCATTTT.

This clone was recorded at least ten times. This chain connects TRBV11-2 to TRBJ2-7; D is perhaps TRBD1 or TRBD2 (5 bases each). The germline V and J ends were trimmed by 8 bases and 5 bases, with 19 bases remaining between them. The CDR3 extends over 14 amino acids. The germline gives CDR1 SGHAT, CDR2 FQNNGV. CDR3 loop: CASLEPGRKNEQYF. The CDR3 DNA follows: TGTGCCAGCTTGGAACCGGGACGGAAGAACGAGCAGTACTTC. The full variable domain, with the rest looked up from reference TRBV11-2 and TRBJ2-7, is EAGVAQSPRYKIIEKRQSVAFWCNPISGHATLYWYQQILGQGPKLLIQFQNNGVVDDSQLPKDRFSAERLKGVDSTLKIQPAKLEDSAVYLCASLEPGRKNEQYFGPGTRLTVT.

V and J are TRBV7-2 and TRBJ2-7, with 10 bases identical to TRBD2. The CDR3 length is 18 residues. Unmatched junction bases numbered 18, after V lost 3 bases and J lost 7 bases. Germline V CDR1 and CDR2: SGHTA, FQGNSA. Written as DNA, the CDR3 is TGTGCCAGCAGCTTCCCGCCCCCCACTAGCGGGAAGTTTAGGGAGCAGTACTTC. It is translated as CASSFPPPTSGKFREQYF.

This clone was seen ten or more times. V and J are TRBV23-1 and TRBJ1-5, with D possibly matching TRBD1 (5 bases). TRBV23-1 is treated as an ORF (open reading frame) with a function not yet certain. This CDR3 comprises 12 residues. The ends were cut back, 7 bases at V and 4 bases at J, with 8 bases in the middle. As DNA, the CDR3 is TGCGCCAGCAATTCAGGGAATCAGCCCCAGCATTTT. Protein: CASNSGNQPQHF.

J is TRBJ2-2 and V is TRBV5-1; 9 bases fit TRBD2. Trimming at V came to 5 bases and at J to 4 bases, leaving 6 bases not matched to a gene. Germline CDR1 and CDR2: SGHRS and YFSETQ. The CDR3 is 15 residues long. The CDR3 reads CASRTSGIRTGELFF. CDR3 coding DNA: TGCGCCAGCAGGACTAGCGGCATACGCACCGGGGAGCTGTTTTTT. Full variable domain (missing parts from reference TRBV5-1 and TRBJ2-2): KAGVTQTPRYLIKTRGQQVTLSCSPISGHRSVSWYQQTPGQGLQFLFEYFSETQRNKGNFPGRFSGRQFSNSRSEMNVSTLELGDSALYLCASRTSGIRTGELFFGEGSRLTVL.

The chain couples TRBV5-4 to TRBJ2-3; no clear D gene. The CDR3 runs 12 residues. Trimming removed 4 bases from V and 0 bases from J, with 3 bases in between. Germline V gene lookup returns CDR1 SGHNT and CDR2 YYREEE (reference sequence). The CDR3 region has the DNA TGTGCCAGCAGCGCGAGCACAGATACGCAGTATTTT. It translates to CASSASTDTQYF.

In this sample, this clone turned up a few times. The V and J genes are TRBV19 and TRBJ2-7, with 8 bases identical to TRBD1. Trimming cost V 7 bases and J 4 bases; bases outside gene matches: 6. Germline CDR1 is LNHDA and CDR2 is SQIVND (reference sequence). The CDR3 spans 13 residues. The CDR3 sequence is CASIGTGTYEQYF. CDR3 coding DNA: TGTGCCAGTATCGGGACAGGAACGTACGAGCAGTACTTC.